The 13 T cell receptor beta chains given below trace back to one sample, sequenced in a study of T cells in Graves' hyperthyroidism and ophthalmopathy. The source material, RNA transcripts, was used to amplify TCR beta CDR3 regions. RT-PCR in the first round (using the HTBI primer set) targeted the TCR CDR3. MiXCR was run by TCRdb on the multiplex PCR reads, yielding one entry per CDR3 protein. The top ten clones hold 15% to 17% of a sample with 350,000 or so distinct CDR3 sequences, about a sixth of them seen once. What was sequenced was blood. The receptors shown here come from a woman aged 35 to 49 with Graves' ophthalmopathy.

The chain combines TRBV7-2 with TRBJ1-6; 9 bases are a match to TRBD1. Germline V CDR1 and CDR2: SGHTA, FQGNSA. The CDR3 runs 15 residues. V dropped 4 bases and J dropped 4; count of bases not matched to a gene: 2. CDR3 nucleotides: TGTGCCAGCAGCTCCGGGACAGGGTATAATTCACCCCTCCACTTT. Encoded protein: CASSSGTGYNSPLHF.

This clonotype was recorded at least ten times. The CDR3 DNA reads TGTGCCAGCAGCTCTGACGCCGGGGGCTCCTACGAGCAGTACTTC. Translation: CASSSDAGGSYEQYF. V and J are TRBV7-2 and TRBJ2-7, with D maybe TRBD2 (6 bases). V lost 4 bases and J lost 0, with 13 bases in between. Germline V lookup: CDR1 SGHTA, CDR2 FQGNSA. CDR3 size: 15 residues. Together with reference TRBV7-2 and TRBJ2-7, the CDR3 gives the full variable domain: GAGVSQSPSNKVTEKGKDVELRCDPISGHTALYWYRQSLGQGLEFLIYFQGNSAPDKSGLPSDRFSAERTGGSVSTLTIQRTQQEDSAVYLCASSSDAGGSYEQYFGPGTRLTVT.

The sample holds many counts of this clonotype. Here the CDR3 reads CASRRVDSSYEQYF. For the CDR3, the DNA is TGTGCCAGCAGAAGGGTAGACAGCTCCTACGAGCAGTACTTC. The rearrangement links TRBV2 to TRBJ2-7; possibly TRBD1 for D (5 bases). The CDR3 totals 14 residues. Germline assignment: CDR1 SNHLY and CDR2 FYNNEI. Trimming cost V 6 bases and J 0 bases, with 12 bases left between them.

This clonotype was seen a handful of times. The chain joins TRBV2 to TRBJ2-7, with 10 positions matching TRBD2. V gave up 6 bases and J gave up 5 bases; unmatched junction bases: 10. The CDR3 length is 15 residues. Germline lookup yields CDR1 SNHLY and CDR2 FYNNEI. CDR3 sequence: CASRPKREGLNEQYF. The CDR3, as DNA: TGTGCCAGCAGACCAAAGCGGGAGGGCCTGAACGAGCAGTACTTC.

This clonotype showed up many times. For the CDR3, the DNA is TGTGCCAGCAGTTTACGACTAGCGGCGTCCTACGAGCAGTACTTC. Translated, it gives CASSLRLAASYEQYF. The chain couples TRBV28 to TRBJ2-7; the match to TRBD2 covers 9 bases. J lost 1 base, V lost 2 bases, and 3 bases had no gene match. The CDR3 is 15 residues long. CDR1 is MDHEN, CDR2 SYDVKM, per germline.

The chain is built from TRBV18 and TRBJ1-3; TRBD1 matches 7 bases. The CDR3 spans 15 residues. Germline CDR1 reads KGHSH; CDR2 reads LQKENI. J was trimmed by 2 bases and V by 1 base; bases with no gene match: 2. The CDR3 DNA follows: TGTGCCAGCTCACCACTCGACAGGGCTGGAAACACCATATATTTT. This encodes CASSPLDRAGNTIYF.

This clonotype was observed at least ten times. This sequence joins TRBV20-1 and TRBJ2-7; a weak D match, TRBD2 (5 bases). Germline V CDR1 and CDR2: DFQATT, SNEGSKA (reference sequence). CDR3 size: 11 residues. Here the CDR3 reads CSLATGYEQYF. The CDR3 DNA is TGCAGCCTAGCCACTGGCTACGAGCAGTACTTC.

Ten or more counts support this clonotype. The chain links TRBV11-2 to TRBJ2-2, with D perhaps matching TRBD1 (6 bases). V dropped 5 bases and J dropped 4 bases, with 11 bases sitting between them. CDR3 size: 14 residues. Germline CDR1 reads SGHAT; CDR2 reads FQNNGV. CDR3 in amino acids: CASSTRTVTGELFF. The CDR3, as DNA: TGTGCCAGCAGCACCCGGACAGTCACCGGGGAGCTGTTTTTT.

The chain links TRBV6-2 or TRBV6-3 to TRBJ1-1, with D maybe TRBD1 (6 bases). The germline CDR1 and CDR2 sequences are MNHEY and SVGEGT. Trimming shortened V by 6 bases and J by 4 bases, and 18 bases separated the two germline ends. CDR3 length: 15 amino acids. Here the CDR3 DNA reads TGTGCCAGCAGAAGATGGGGGGCGTCGGGCACTGAAGCTTTCTTT. Encoded protein: CASRRWGASGTEAFF.

As concerns this clonotype: This clone may be a read error of a much larger clone one base away. The chain has TRBV11-2 and TRBJ2-2; 11 nucleotides agree with TRBD2. From germline, CDR1 is SGHAT and CDR2 FQNNGV. This CDR3 is built from 16 residues. The chain's CDR3 is CASSPSSGRLGGEVFF. In DNA form, the CDR3 reads TGTGCCAGCAGCCCATCTAGCGGGAGGTTGGGCGGGGAGGTGTTTTTT.

This clonotype was counted many times. The chain employs TRBV28 and TRBJ2-4; D unclear. The germline CDR1 and CDR2 sequences are MDHEN and SYDVKM. Trimming pared 3 bases from V and 0 bases from J, leaving 6 bases between. The CDR3 runs to 14 residues. CDR3 in amino acids: CASSFPSAKNIQYF. CDR3 sequence (DNA): TGTGCCAGCAGTTTCCCCTCAGCCAAAAACATTCAGTACTTC.

This clonotype was recorded at least ten times. This sequence joins TRBV4-1 and TRBJ1-5; possible D gene TRBD1, 6 bases. The CDR3 consists of 15 residues. Germline V gives CDR1 MGHRA, CDR2 YSYEKL. With 0 bases removed from V and 6 bases from J, the gap between germline ends came to 12 bases. CDR3 sequence (DNA): TGCGCCAGCAGCCAAGAAGGGCAGGGGCCTCAGCCCCAGCATTTT. It yields the protein CASSQEGQGPQPQHF.

The chain is built from TRBV7-9 and TRBJ2-5, with D perhaps TRBD1 (6 bases). V was trimmed by 4 bases and J by 5 bases, leaving 17 bases between them. Germline values: CDR1 SEHNR, CDR2 FQNEAQ (reference sequence). The CDR3 loop spans 15 amino acids. The CDR3 DNA reads TGTGCCAGCAGCTCCCGATTAGGACAGTCGGAGACCCAGTACTTC. This gives the protein CASSSRLGQSETQYF.